This TCR beta chain came from a study of blood T cells in healthy people across ages. A second roughly 6 to 11 cycle PCR used barcoded and J-beta primers. TCRdb analysed the 5' RACE reads with MiXCR anew, one entry per CDR3 protein. The data contain hundreds of thousands of distinct CDR3 sequences, approximately 21% of them singletons. Germline V gene data show CDR1 as SGHVS and CDR2 as FQNEAQ. The ends lost 2 bases at V and 8 bases at J; junction bases unmatched: 6. The CDR3 runs to 14 residues. In this sample, this clonotype turned up a few times. The sequenced sample was blood. This clonotype was sampled from a man aged 70 or older in good health. V and J are TRBV7-8 and TRBJ2-1, with 7 bases that match TRBD1. CDR3 nucleotides: TGTGCCAGCAGCTTACCGGGACAGATCTATGAGCAGTTCTTC. This translates into CASSLPGQIYEQFF. Looking up the rest from reference TRBV7-8 and TRBJ2-1 gives the full variable domain: GAGVSQSPRYKVAKRGQDVALRCDPISGHVSLFWYQQALGQGPEFLTYFQNEAQLDKSGLPSDRFFAERPEGSVSTLKIQRTQQEDSAVYLCASSLPGQIYEQFFGPGTRLTVL.